This T cell receptor beta chain was sequenced for a study of cytomegalovirus exposure and HLA in healthy donors. Overall study findings and caveats: The productive fraction for most TCR beta V segments was about 87% or about 30% in an earlier analysis.

The V segment lost 1 base and the J segment 1 base; nucleotides outside the gene matches: 10. The CDR3 covers 17 residues. Per the germline V gene, CDR1 is SGHRS and CDR2 is YFSETQ. This clone has only one observation. The target antigen is unknown. PCR primers comprised 60 Vbeta and 13 Jbeta primers. Repertoires were generated with immunoSEQ multiplex PCR, while TCRdb's copy carries only in-frame clones and drops some. The table records roughly 150,000 clones, around 77% of them present only once. The chain combines TRBV5-1 with TRBJ1-1; the match to TRBD1 covers 7 bases. This receptor was obtained from a woman in her 40s in good health and CMV-seronegative. Sequenced: PBMCs. The CDR3 is CASSLTLLGQQNTEAFF. The CDR3 DNA is TGCGCCAGCAGCTTGACTCTGTTGGGACAGCAGAACACTGAAGCTTTCTTT.